The entry that follows covers one T cell receptor beta chain sequence. The CDR3 extends over 17 amino acids. The V end was cut by 0 bases, the J end by 6 bases, with 17 bases between. Germline lookup yields CDR1 MNHNS and CDR2 SASEGT. The data are from a study of blood T cell repertoires in COVID-19. Whole-study context: Specimens from acute and convalescent COVID-19 originated in the United States, Italy and Spain.

The assay was immunoSEQ multiplex PCR, and TCRdb's table has in-frame clones only and misses some. This table has roughly 110,000 clones, around 84% appearing once. Sequenced material: peripheral blood. This chain links TRBV6-1 with TRBJ2-2, with a tentative D call TRBD1 (5 bases). This clonotype originated in a human donor in a cohort sampled during active COVID-19. The CDR3 nucleotides read TGTGCCAGCAGTGAAGCGGTGCGACAGAATCGCGCCGGGGAGCTGTTTTTT. Translating it yields CASSEAVRQNRAGELFF.